This record looks at one T cell receptor beta chain sequence and its context. Its target is not known. Using immunoSEQ multiplex PCR, the repertoire was profiled, and TCRdb retains in-frame clones only, with some absent. The sample includes 140,000 or so clones, over 75% of them seen just once. Documented time point: baseline pretreatment blood. The treatment is: 15 Gy SBRT to primary tumor, nephrectomy 4 weeks later. This entry is derived from a study of radiation and T cells in renal cell carcinoma. Study results and limitations: From baseline, blood top tumor clonotypes peaked at 2 weeks post-radiation.

V shed 1 base and J shed 4 bases, with 5 bases lying between them. Per the germline V gene, CDR1 is SGHTA and CDR2 is FQGNSA. This CDR3 comprises 13 residues. The TCR sequence derives from a woman aged 50 to 65 with renal cell carcinoma. This material consisted of blood, taken from a patient whose treatment included radiotherapy and nephrectomy. This chain joins TRBV7-2 and TRBJ1-5; D call uncertain. CDR3 nucleotide sequence: TGTGCCAGCAGCTTAGAGCTAAATCAGCCCCAGCATTTT. As protein: CASSLELNQPQHF.